This T cell receptor (beta chain) comes out of a study of T cell repertoires in cytomegalovirus infection. Study-wide context: Use of recently identified HLA-C-restricted and well-studied HLA-B-restricted CMV epitopes was part of the study. The public TCR beta signatures pointed to both CMV infection and matching HLA type. Study-wide results and limits: HLA-C-restricted CMV-specific TCR beta clonotypes were dominant in the ex vivo response.

One entry per CDR3 protein results from TCRdb running MiXCR on the reads. The repertoire consists of about 900,000 distinct CDR3 sequences, with approximately 31% occurring once and the leading ten covering around an eighth. Worth noting for this clonotype: As yet, its antigen is unknown.

The V gene's germline CDR1 is MNHEY and CDR2 SVGEGT. Germline trimming cut 6 bases from V and 7 bases from J; bases unmatched to any gene: 8. The CDR3 is made up of 13 amino acids. The source material was cultured CD8+ T cells from PBMCs, sampled from culture after CMV antigen stimulation. This receptor was identified in a human donor in good health (CMV status not recorded). Some clones in this sample may be carry-over from other donors' samples. The J gene is TRBJ2-7, the V gene TRBV6-2 or TRBV6-3; 8 nucleotides match TRBD2. CDR3 DNA sequence: TGTGCCAGCAGCTCCGGGACTAGGAATGAGCAGTACGTC. Translation: CASSSGTRNEQYV.